The clone carrying this T cell receptor beta chain was found once. Cohorts were assigned according to the clinical history that participants reported. The data are from a study of blood T cell repertoires in COVID-19. Study as a whole: COVID-19 samples, acute and convalescent, were from the United States, Italy and Spain. Sources were T cells, B-cell-depleted T cells, or PBMCs; the material itself was cDNA or gDNA.

Per the original methods: Amplification of reference gene primers provided the estimated nucleated cell counts. TCRdb's table, derived via immunoSEQ multiplex PCR, lists solely in-frame clones and lacks some. The DNA gave D and trimming, while V, J and clone size come from that table. The repertoire holds hundreds of thousands of clones, about 86% seen once, with approximately 4.3% in the top ten. From germline, CDR1 is LNHDA and CDR2 SQIVND (reference sequence). Trimming took off 1 base at V and 8 bases at J, with 17 bases between the two ends. The CDR3 consists of 15 residues. The material sequenced was PBMCs or T cells enriched from blood (not recorded which). The gene calls are TRBV19 and TRBJ1-2; weak D call: TRBD1 (5 bases). The receptor was derived from a man aged 25-45 years with acute COVID-19. CDR3 residues: CASSIGPGGVSGYTF. The DNA of the CDR3 is TGTGCCAGTAGTATAGGGCCTGGGGGGGTCAGCGGCTACACCTTC.